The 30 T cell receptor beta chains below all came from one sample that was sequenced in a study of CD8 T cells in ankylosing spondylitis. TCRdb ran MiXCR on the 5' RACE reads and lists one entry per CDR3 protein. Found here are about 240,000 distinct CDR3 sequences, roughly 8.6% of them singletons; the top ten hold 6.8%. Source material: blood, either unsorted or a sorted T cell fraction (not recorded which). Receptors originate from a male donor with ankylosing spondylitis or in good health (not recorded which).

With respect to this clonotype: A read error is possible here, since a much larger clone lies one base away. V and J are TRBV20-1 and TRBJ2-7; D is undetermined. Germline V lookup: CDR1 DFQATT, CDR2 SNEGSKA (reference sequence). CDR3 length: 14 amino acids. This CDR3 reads CSARDSARTYEKYF. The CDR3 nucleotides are TGCAGTGCTAGAGATTCAGCCAGAACCTACGAGAAGTACTTC.

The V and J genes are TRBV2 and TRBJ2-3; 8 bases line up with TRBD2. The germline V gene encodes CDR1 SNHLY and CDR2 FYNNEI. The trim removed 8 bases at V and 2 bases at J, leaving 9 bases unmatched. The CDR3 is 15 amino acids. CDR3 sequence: CASRTSHQFTDTQYF. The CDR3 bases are TGTGCCAGCCGGACTAGCCATCAATTCACAGATACGCAGTATTTT. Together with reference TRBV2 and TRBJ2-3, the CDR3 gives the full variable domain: EPEVTQTPSHQVTQMGQEVILRCVPISNHLYFYWYRQILGQKVEFLVSFYNNEISEKSEIFDDQFSVERPDGSNFTLKIRSTKLEDSAMYFCASRTSHQFTDTQYFGPGTRLTVL.

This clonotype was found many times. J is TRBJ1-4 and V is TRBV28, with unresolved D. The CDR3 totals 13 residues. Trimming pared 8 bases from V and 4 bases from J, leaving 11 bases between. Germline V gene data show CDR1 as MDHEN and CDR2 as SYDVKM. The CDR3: CASLSLINEKLFF. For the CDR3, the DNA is TGTGCCAGCCTAAGTCTGATTAATGAAAAACTGTTTTTT.

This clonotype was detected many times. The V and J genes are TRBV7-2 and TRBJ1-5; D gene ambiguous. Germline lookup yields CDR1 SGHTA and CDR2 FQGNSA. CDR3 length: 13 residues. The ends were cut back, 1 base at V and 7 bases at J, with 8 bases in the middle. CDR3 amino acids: CASSLGVGQPQHF. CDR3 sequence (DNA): TGTGCCAGCAGCTTAGGAGTCGGACAGCCCCAGCATTTT.

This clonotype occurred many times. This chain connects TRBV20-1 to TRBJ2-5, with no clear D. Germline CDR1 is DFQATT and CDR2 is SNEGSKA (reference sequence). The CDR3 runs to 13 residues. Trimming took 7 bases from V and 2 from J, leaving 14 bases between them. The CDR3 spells CSDQWTVQETQYF. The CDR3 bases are TGCAGTGACCAGTGGACGGTTCAAGAGACCCAGTACTTC.

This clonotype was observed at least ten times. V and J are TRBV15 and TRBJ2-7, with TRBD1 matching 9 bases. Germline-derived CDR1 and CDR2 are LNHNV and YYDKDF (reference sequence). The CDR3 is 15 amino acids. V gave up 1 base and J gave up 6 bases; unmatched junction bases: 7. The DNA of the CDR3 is TGTGCCACCAGCAGAGCGACAGGGGGAATGCGCGAGCAGTACTTC. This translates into CATSRATGGMREQYF.

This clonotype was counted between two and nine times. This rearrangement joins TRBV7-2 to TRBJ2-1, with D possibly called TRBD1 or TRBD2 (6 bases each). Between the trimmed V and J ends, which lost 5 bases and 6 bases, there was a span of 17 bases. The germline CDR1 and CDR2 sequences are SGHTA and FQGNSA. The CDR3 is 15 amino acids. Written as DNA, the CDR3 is TGTGCCAGCAGCCCTCTGTGGGGGGCAGGCAATGAGCAGTTCTTC. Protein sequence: CASSPLWGAGNEQFF.

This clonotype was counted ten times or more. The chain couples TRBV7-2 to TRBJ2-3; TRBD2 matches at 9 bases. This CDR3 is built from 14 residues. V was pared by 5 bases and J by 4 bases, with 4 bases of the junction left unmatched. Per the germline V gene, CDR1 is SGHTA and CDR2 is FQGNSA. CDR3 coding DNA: TGTGCCAGCAGCAGGTCTAGCGGGGCAGATACGCAGTATTTT. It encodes CASSRSSGADTQYF.

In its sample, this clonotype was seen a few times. CDR3 in DNA: TGTGCCAGCAGCCGGGGGGGGAACACTGAAGCTTTCTTT. Translated: CASSRGGNTEAFF. This sequence joins TRBV6-2 or TRBV6-3 and TRBJ1-1, with D tentatively TRBD1 (5 bases). CDR3 length: 13 residues. Trimming pared 6 bases from V and 1 base from J, leaving 9 bases between. CDR1 is MNHEY, CDR2 SVGEGT, per germline.

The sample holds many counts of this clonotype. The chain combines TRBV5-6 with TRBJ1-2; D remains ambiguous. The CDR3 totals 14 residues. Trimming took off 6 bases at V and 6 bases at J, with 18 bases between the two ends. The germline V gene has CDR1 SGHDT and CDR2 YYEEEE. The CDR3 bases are TGTGCCAGCACCCAGGTGGGGATATGGAATGGCTACACCTTC. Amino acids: CASTQVGIWNGYTF.

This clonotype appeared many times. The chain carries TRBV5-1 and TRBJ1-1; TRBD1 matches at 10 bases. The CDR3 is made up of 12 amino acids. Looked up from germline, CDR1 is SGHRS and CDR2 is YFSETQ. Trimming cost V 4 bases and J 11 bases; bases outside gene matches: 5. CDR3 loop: CASSERQGAAFF. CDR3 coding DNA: TGCGCCAGCAGCGAAAGACAGGGGGCCGCTTTCTTT.

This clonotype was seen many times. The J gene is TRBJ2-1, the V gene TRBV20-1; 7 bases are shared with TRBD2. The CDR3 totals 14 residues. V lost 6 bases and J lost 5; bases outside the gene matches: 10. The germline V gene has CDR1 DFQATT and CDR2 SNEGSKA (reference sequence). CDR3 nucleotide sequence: TGCAGTGCCATCGAGGGAGGGAGCGACAATGAGCAGTTCTTC. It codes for CSAIEGGSDNEQFF.

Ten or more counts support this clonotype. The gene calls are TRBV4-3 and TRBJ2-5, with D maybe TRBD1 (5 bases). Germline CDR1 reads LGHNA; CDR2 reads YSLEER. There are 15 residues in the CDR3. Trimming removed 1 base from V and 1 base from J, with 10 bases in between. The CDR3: CASSQGLGAQETQYF. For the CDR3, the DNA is TGCGCCAGCAGCCAAGGGTTAGGGGCCCAAGAGACCCAGTACTTC.

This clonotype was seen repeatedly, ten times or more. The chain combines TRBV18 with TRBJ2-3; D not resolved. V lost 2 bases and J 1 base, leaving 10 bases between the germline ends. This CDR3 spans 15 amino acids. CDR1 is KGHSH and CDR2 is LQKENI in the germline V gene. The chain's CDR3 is CASSPVPAGTDTQYF. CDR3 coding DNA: TGTGCCAGCTCACCAGTTCCGGCGGGCACAGATACGCAGTATTTT.

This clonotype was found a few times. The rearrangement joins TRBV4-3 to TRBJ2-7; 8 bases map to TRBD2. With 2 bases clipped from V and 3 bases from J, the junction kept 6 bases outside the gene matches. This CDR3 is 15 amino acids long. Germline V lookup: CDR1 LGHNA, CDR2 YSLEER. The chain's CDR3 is CASSQSFAGGYEQYF. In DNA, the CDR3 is TGCGCCAGCAGCCAATCCTTCGCGGGGGGCTACGAGCAGTACTTC.

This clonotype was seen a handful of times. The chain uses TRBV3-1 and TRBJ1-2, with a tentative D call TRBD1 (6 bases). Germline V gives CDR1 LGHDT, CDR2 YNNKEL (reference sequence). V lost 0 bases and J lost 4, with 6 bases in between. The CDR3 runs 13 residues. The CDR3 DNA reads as TGTGCCAGCAGCCAAGAACAGGGCTATGGCTACACCTTC. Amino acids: CASSQEQGYGYTF.

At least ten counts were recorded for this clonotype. Written as DNA, the CDR3 is TGTGCCAGCAGTTCAGGGGAGGCCACTGAAGCTTTCTTT. It translates to CASSSGEATEAFF. This rearrangement joins TRBV12-3 or TRBV12-4 to TRBJ1-1, with D perhaps matching TRBD1 (6 bases). V dropped 4 bases and J dropped 4 bases, with 10 bases sitting between them. The CDR3 extends over 13 amino acids.

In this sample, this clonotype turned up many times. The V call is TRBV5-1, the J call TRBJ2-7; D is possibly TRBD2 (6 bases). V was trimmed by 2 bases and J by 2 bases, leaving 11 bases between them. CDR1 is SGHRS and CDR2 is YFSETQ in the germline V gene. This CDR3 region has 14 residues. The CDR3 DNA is TGCGCCAGCAGCTTTAGCGGAGGGCCCTACGAGCAGTACTTC. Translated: CASSFSGGPYEQYF.

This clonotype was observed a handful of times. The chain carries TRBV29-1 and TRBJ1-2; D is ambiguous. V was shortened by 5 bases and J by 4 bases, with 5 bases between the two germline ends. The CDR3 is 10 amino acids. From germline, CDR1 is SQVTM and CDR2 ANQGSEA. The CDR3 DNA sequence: TGCAGCGTTATCAGCTATGGCTACACCTTC. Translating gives CSVISYGYTF.

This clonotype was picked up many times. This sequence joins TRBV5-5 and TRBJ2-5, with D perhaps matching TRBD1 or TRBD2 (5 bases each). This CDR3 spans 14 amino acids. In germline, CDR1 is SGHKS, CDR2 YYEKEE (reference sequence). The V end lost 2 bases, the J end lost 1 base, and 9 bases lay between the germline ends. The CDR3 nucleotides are TGTGCCAGCAGCTTACGGGACGTCCAAGAGACCCAGTACTTC. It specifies CASSLRDVQETQYF.

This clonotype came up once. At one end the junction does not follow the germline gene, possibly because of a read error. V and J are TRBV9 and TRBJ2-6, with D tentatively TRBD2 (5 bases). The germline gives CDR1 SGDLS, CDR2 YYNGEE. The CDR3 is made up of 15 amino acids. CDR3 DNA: TGTGGCAGCAGCGGCGGCTACTCTGGGGCCAACGTCCTGACTTTC. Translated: CGSSGGYSGANVLTF.

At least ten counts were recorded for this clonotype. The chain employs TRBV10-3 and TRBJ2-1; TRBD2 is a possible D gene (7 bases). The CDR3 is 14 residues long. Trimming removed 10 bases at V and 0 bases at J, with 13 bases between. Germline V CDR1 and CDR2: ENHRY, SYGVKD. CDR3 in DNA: TGTGCCACCAAGGGGGGGTACTCCTACAATGAGCAGTTCTTC. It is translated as CATKGGYSYNEQFF.

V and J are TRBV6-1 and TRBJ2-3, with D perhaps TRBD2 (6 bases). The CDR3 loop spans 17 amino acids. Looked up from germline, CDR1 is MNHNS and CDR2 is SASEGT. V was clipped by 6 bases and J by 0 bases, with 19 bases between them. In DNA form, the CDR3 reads TGTGCCAGCAGGGCGGGACTCGGAGTTACTAGCACAGATACGCAGTATTTT. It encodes CASRAGLGVTSTDTQYF.

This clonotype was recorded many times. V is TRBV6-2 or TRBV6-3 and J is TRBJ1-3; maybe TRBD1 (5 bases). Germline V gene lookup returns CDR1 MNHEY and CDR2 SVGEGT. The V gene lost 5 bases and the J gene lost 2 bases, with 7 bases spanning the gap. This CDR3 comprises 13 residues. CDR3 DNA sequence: TGTGCCAGCAGTCCGGGACCTGGAAACACCATATATTTT. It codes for CASSPGPGNTIYF.

CDR3 nucleotides: TGTGCCAGCAGCCCCCCGGGACAGGGTAATGGCTACACCTTC. Translated: CASSPPGQGNGYTF. The rearrangement uses TRBV7-9 and TRBJ1-2, with 9 bases identical to TRBD1. V lost 5 bases and J lost 6; bases outside the gene matches: 7. The CDR3 covers 14 residues. Germline V gives CDR1 SEHNR, CDR2 FQNEAQ (reference sequence).

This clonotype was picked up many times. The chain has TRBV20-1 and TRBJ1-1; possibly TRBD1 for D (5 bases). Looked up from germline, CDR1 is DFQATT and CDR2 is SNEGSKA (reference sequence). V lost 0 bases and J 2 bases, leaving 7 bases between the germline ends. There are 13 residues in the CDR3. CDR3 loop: CSARDGGNTEAFF. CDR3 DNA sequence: TGCAGTGCTAGAGATGGGGGAAACACTGAAGCTTTCTTT.

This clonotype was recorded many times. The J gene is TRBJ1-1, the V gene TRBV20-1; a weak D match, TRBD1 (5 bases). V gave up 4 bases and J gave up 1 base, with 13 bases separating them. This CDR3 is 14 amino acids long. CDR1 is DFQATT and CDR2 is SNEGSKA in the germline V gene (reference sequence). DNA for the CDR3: TGCAGTGCTACGTCTGCGGGGGGGAACACTGAAGCTTTCTTT. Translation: CSATSAGGNTEAFF.

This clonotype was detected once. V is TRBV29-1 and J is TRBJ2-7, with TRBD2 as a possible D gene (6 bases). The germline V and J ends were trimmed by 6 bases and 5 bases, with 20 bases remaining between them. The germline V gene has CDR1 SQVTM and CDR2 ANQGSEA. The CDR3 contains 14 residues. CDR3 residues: CSVLPRRESHEQYF. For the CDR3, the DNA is TGCAGCGTCCTCCCCCGACGGGAGTCCCACGAGCAGTACTTC.

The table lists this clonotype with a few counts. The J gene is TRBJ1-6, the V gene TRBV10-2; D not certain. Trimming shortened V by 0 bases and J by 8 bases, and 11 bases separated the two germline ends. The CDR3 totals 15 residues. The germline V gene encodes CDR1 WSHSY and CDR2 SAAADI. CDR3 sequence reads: CASSESGQHDSPLHF. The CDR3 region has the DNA TGCGCCAGCAGTGAGTCAGGCCAACACGATTCACCCCTCCACTTT.

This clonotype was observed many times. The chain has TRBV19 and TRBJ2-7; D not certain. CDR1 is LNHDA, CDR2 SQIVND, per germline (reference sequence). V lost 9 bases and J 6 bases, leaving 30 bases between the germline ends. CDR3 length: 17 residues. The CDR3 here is CASPFPPSEFLGSEQYF. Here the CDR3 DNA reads TGTGCCAGCCCCTTTCCCCCCTCGGAATTCCTAGGAAGCGAGCAGTACTTC.